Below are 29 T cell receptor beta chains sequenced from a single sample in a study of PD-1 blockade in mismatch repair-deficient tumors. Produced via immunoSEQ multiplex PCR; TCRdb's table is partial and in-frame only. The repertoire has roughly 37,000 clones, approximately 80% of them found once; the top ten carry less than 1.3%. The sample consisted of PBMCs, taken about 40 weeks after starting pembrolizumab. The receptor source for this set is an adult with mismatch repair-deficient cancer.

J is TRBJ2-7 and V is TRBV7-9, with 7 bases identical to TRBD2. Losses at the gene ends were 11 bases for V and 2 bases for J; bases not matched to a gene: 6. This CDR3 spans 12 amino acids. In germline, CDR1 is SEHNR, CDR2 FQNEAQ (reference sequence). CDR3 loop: CAASGPTYEQYF. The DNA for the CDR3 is TGTGCCGCTAGCGGACCCACCTACGAGCAGTACTTC.

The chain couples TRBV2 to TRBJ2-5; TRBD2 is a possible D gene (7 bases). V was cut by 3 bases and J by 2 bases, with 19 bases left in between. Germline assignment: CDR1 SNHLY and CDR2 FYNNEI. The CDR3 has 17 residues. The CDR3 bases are TGTGCCAGCAGTGAGCGGGGGCGGGAGACCATACAAGAGACCCAGTACTTC. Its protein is CASSERGRETIQETQYF.

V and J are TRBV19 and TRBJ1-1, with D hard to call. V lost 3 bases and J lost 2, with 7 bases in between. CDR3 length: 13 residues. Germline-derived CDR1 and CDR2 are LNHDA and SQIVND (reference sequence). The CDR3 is CASSIGGNTEAFF. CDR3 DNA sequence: TGTGCCAGTAGTATTGGCGGTAACACTGAAGCTTTCTTT.

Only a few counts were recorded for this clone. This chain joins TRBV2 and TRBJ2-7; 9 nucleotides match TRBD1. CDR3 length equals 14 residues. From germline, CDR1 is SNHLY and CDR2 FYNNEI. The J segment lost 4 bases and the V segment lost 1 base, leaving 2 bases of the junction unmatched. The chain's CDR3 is CASSEDRGLYEQYF. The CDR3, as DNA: TGTGCCAGCAGTGAAGACAGGGGGCTTTACGAGCAGTACTTC. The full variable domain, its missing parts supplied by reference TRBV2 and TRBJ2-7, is EPEVTQTPSHQVTQMGQEVILRCVPISNHLYFYWYRQILGQKVEFLVSFYNNEISEKSEIFDDQFSVERPDGSNFTLKIRSTKLEDSAMYFCASSEDRGLYEQYFGPGTRLTVT.

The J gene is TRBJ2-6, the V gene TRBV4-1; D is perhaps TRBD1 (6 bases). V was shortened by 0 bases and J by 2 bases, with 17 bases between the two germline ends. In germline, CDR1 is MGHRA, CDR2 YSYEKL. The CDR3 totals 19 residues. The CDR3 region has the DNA TGCGCCAGCAGCCAAGATTTGGGCAGGGGAACCCCTGGGGCCAACGTCCTGACTTTC. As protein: CASSQDLGRGTPGANVLTF.

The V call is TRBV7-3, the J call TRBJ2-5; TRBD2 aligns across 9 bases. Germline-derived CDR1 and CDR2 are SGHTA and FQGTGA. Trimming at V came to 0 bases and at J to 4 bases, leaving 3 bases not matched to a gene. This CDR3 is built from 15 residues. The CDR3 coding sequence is TGTGCCAGCAGCTTAACCGGACTAGCGTTAGAGACCCAGTACTTC. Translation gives CASSLTGLALETQYF.

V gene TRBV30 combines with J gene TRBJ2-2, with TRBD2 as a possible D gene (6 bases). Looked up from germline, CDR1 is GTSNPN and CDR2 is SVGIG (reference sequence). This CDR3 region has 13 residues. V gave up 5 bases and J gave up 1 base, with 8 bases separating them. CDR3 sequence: CAWWRENTGELFF. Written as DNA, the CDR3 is TGTGCCTGGTGGCGGGAGAACACCGGGGAGCTGTTTTTT.

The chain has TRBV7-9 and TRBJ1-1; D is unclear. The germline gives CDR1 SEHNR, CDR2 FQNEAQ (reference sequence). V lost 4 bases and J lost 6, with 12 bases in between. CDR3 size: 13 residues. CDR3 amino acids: CASSSQARSEAFF. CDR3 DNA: TGTGCCAGCAGCTCGCAGGCCAGGTCTGAAGCTTTCTTT.

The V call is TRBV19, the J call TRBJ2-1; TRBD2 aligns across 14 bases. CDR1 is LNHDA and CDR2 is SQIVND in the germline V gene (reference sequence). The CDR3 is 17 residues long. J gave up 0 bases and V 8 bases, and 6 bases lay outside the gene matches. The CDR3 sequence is CASLTSGRAGSYNEQFF. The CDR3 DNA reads TGTGCCAGTTTGACTAGCGGGAGGGCCGGCTCCTACAATGAGCAGTTCTTC.

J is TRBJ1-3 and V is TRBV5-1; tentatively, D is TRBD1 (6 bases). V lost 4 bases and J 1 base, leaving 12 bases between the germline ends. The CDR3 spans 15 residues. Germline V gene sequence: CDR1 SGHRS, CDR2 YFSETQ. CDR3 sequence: CASSDPTGSGNTIYF. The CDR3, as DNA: TGCGCCAGCAGCGACCCGACAGGATCTGGAAACACCATATATTTT. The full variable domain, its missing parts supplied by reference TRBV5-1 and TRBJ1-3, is KAGVTQTPRYLIKTRGQQVTLSCSPISGHRSVSWYQQTPGQGLQFLFEYFSETQRNKGNFPGRFSGRQFSNSRSEMNVSTLELGDSALYLCASSDPTGSGNTIYFGEGSWLTVV.

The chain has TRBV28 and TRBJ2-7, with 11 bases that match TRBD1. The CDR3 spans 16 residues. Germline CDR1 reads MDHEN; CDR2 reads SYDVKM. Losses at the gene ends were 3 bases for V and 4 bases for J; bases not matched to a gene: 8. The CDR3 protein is CASSFTGQGARYEQYF. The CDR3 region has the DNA TGTGCCAGCAGTTTTACCGGACAGGGGGCGCGGTACGAGCAGTACTTC.

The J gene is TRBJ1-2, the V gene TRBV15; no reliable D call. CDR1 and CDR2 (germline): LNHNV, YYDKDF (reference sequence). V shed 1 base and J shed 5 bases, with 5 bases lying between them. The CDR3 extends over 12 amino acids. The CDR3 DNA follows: TGTGCCACCAGCAGAGTCGGGTATGGCTACACCTTC. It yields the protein CATSRVGYGYTF.

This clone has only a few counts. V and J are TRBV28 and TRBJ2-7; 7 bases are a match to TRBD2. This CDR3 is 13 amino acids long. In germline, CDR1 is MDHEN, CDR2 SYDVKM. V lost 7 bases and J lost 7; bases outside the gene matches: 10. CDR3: CASTSGALREQYF. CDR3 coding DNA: TGTGCCAGCACGAGCGGGGCCTTGAGGGAGCAGTACTTC.

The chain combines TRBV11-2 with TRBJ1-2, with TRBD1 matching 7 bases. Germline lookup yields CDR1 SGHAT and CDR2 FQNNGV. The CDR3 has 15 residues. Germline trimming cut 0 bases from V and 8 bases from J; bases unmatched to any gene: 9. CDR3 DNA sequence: TGTGCCAGCAGCTTAGACACAGGGGCCGCGGGCGGCTACACCTTC. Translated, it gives CASSLDTGAAGGYTF. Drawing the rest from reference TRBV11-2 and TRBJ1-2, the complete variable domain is EAGVAQSPRYKIIEKRQSVAFWCNPISGHATLYWYQQILGQGPKLLIQFQNNGVVDDSQLPKDRFSAERLKGVDSTLKIQPAKLEDSAVYLCASSLDTGAAGGYTFGSGTRLTVV.

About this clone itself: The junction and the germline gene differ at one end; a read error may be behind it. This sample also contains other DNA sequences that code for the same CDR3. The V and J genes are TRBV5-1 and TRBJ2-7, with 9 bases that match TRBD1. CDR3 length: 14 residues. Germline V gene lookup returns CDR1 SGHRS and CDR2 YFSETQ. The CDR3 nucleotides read TGCGCCAGCAGCGGGGGACAGGGTGCCTACGAACAGTACTTC. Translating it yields CASSGGQGAYEQYF.

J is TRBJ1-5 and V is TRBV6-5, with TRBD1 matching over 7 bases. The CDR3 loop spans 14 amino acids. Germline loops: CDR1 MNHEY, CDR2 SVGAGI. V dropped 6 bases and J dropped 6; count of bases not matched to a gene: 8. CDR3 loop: CASSRDRVGQPQHF. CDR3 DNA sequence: TGTGCCAGCAGCCGAGACAGGGTTGGTCAGCCCCAGCATTTT.

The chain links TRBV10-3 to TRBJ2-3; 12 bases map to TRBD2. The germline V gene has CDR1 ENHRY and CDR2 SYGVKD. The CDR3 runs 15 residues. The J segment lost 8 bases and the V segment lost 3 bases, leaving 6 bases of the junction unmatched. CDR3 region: CAISDDLAGGGTQYF. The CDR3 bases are TGTGCCATCAGTGATGACCTAGCGGGAGGGGGTACGCAGTATTTT.

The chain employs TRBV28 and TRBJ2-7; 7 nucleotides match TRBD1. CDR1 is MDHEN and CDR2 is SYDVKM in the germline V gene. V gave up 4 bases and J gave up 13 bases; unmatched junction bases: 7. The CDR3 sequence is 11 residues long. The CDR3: CASSSQGVHYF. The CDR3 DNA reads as TGTGCCAGCAGTTCCCAGGGGGTGCACTACTTC.

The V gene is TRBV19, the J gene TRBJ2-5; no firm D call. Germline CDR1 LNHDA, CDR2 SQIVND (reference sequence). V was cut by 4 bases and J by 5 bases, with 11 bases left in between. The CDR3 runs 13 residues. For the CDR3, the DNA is TGTGCCAGTAGTAGAGGCAGCCTGGAGACCCAGTACTTC. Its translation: CASSRGSLETQYF. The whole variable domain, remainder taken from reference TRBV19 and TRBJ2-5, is DGGITQSPKYLFRKEGQNVTLSCEQNLNHDAMYWYRQDPGQGLRLIYYSQIVNDFQKGDIAEGYSVSREKKESFPLTVTSAQKNPTAFYLCASSRGSLETQYFGPGTRLLVL.

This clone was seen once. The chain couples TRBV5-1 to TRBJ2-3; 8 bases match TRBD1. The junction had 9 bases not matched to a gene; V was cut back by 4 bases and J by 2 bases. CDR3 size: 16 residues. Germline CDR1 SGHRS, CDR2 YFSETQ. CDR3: CASSLLAGGLTDTQYF. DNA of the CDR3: TGCGCCAGCAGCCTTTTGGCAGGGGGCCTCACAGATACGCAGTATTTT.

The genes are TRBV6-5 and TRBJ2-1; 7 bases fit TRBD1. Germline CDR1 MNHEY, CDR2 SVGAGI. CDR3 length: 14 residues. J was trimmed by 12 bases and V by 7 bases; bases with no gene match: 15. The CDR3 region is CASTRTGYNEGQFF. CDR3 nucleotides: TGTGCCAGCACCCGGACAGGATACAATGAGGGGCAGTTCTTC.

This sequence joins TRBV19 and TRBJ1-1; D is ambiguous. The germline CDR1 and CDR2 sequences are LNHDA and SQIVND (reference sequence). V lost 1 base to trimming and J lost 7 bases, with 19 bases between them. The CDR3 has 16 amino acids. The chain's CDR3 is CASSIAPQGRRGEAFF. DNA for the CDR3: TGTGCCAGTAGTATAGCGCCACAAGGTAGGCGGGGTGAAGCTTTCTTT.

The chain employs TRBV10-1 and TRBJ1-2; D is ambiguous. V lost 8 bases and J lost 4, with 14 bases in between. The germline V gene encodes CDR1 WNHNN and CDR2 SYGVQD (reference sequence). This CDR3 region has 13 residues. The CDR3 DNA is TGCGCCAGCGGGTGCCGGGAGCTCTATGGCTACACCTTC. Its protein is CASGCRELYGYTF.

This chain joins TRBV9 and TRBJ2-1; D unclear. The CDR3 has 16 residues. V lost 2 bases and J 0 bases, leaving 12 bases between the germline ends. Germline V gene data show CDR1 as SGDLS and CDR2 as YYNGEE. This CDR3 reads CASSVTGSSSYNEQFF. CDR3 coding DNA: TGTGCCAGCAGCGTGACCGGGTCCAGCTCCTACAATGAGCAGTTCTTC.

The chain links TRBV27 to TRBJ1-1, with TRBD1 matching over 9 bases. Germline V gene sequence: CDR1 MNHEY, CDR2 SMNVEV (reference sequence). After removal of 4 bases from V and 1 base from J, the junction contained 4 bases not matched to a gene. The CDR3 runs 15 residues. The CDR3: CASSYYRGRNTEAFF. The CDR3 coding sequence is TGTGCCAGCAGTTACTACAGGGGGCGGAACACTGAAGCTTTCTTT.

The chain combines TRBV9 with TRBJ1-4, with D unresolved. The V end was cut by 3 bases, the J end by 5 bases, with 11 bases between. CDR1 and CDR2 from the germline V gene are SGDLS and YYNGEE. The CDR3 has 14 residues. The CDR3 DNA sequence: TGTGCCAGCAGCGCAATCCCGGGGAATGAAAAACTGTTTTTT. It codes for CASSAIPGNEKLFF. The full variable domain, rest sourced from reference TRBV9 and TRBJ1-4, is DSGVTQTPKHLITATGQRVTLRCSPRSGDLSVYWYQQSLDQGLQFLIQYYNGEERAKGNILERFSAQQFPDLHSELNLSSLELGDSALYFCASSAIPGNEKLFFGSGTQLSVL.

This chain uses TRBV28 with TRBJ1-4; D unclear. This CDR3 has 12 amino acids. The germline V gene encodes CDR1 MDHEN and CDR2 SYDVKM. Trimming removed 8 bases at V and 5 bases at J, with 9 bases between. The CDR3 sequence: CASSRGNEKLFF. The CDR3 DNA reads TGTGCCAGCTCCAGAGGCAATGAAAAACTGTTTTTT.

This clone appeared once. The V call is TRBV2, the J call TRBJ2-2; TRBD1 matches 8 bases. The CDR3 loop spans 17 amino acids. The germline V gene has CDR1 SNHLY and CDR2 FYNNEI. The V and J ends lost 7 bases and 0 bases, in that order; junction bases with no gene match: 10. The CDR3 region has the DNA TGTGCCAGCACGCCGGACAGGGTATCTTCGAACACCGGGGAGCTGTTTTTT. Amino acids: CASTPDRVSSNTGELFF.

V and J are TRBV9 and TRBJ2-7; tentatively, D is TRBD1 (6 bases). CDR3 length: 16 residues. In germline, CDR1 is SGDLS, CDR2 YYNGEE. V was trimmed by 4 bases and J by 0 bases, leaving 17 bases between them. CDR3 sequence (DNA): TGTGCCAGCAGCTATACCGGGCAGGGGTTCTCCTACGAGCAGTACTTC. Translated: CASSYTGQGFSYEQYF.